Listed below are T cell receptor beta chains from one sample, sequenced in a study of cytomegalovirus exposure and HLA in healthy donors. Clones were sequenced by immunoSEQ multiplex PCR, and TCRdb holds only the in-frame ones, with some missing. The table shows under 140,000 clones, with roughly 90% occurring only once. Sequencing was done on a sample of PBMCs. These receptors originate from a woman between 25 and 40 years old in good health and CMV-seropositive. CDR3s include the opening cysteine and the closing phenylalanine or tryptophan. A D gene is named only where the DNA matches it firmly. Rows may omit the clone size; those that give it use once, few, many or a size class.

J: TRBJ2-7
size: -
V: TRBV28
D: TRBD2
DNA: TGTGCCAGCAGTTTGGAGGGGAGGGACGAGCAGTACTTC
CDR3: CASSLEGRDEQYF

J: TRBJ2-7
size: -
V: TRBV27
D: -
DNA: TGTGCCAGCAGACGGACAGCGGGATACTACGAGCAGTACTTC
CDR3: CASRRTAGYYEQYF

J: TRBJ1-1
size: -
V: TRBV18
D: -
DNA: TGTGCCAGCTCACGGGGGGAGTCTGAAGCTTTCTTT
CDR3: CASSRGESEAFF

J: TRBJ2-5
size: -
V: TRBV6-5
D: TRBD1
DNA: TGTGCCAGCAATATAGGACAGGGGAGGCAAGAGACCCAGTACTTC
CDR3: CASNIGQGRQETQYF

J: TRBJ2-4
size: once
V: TRBV7-3
D: -
DNA: TGTGCCAGCAGCTTAAAATTTTCCGACATTCAGTACTTC
CDR3: CASSLKFSDIQYF

J: TRBJ1-5
size: -
V: TRBV7-9
D: -
DNA: TGTGCCAGCAGCACTAGCGAGGGGAATCAGCCCCAGCATTTT
CDR3: CASSTSEGNQPQHF

J: TRBJ2-5
size: -
V: TRBV2
D: -
DNA: TGTGCCAGCAGCCCTCTGGGGGCGGGAGAGACCCAGTACTTC
CDR3: CASSPLGAGETQYF

J: TRBJ1-4
size: -
V: TRBV7-2
D: -
DNA: TGTGCCAGCAGCTCCCACACAGCCGAAAAACTGTTTTTT
CDR3: CASSSHTAEKLFF

J: TRBJ2-1
size: -
V: TRBV6-5
D: TRBD2
DNA: TGTGCCAGCAGGGGACTAAATGAGCAGTTCTTC
CDR3: CASRGLNEQFF

J: TRBJ2-1
size: -
V: TRBV4-3
D: -
DNA: TGCGCCAGCAGCCAAGATTGGAGGGGTGAGCAGTTCTTC
CDR3: CASSQDWRGEQFF

J: TRBJ2-2
size: once
V: TRBV7-7
D: -
DNA: TGTGCCAGCAGAACAGGGAACACCGGGGAGCTGTTTTTT
CDR3: CASRTGNTGELFF

J: TRBJ2-7
size: -
V: TRBV27
D: TRBD2
DNA: TGTGCCAGCAGTTTGGCTAGCGGGAGGGCCGAGTCCTACGAGCAGTACTTC
CDR3: CASSLASGRAESYEQYF

J: TRBJ2-7
size: -
V: TRBV5-6
D: TRBD1
DNA: TGTGCCAGCAGCCGCGAGGGACAGGGTTACTACGAGCAGTACTTC
CDR3: CASSREGQGYYEQYF

J: TRBJ1-2
size: -
V: TRBV27
D: TRBD1
DNA: TGTGCCAGCAGGGGGACAGGGGGCGCGCATGGCTACACCTTC
CDR3: CASRGTGGAHGYTF

J: TRBJ2-7
size: -
V: TRBV27
D: -
DNA: TGTGCCAGCAGTTTCGACTACTCCTACGAGCAGTACTTC
CDR3: CASSFDYSYEQYF

J: TRBJ2-7
size: once
V: TRBV28
D: TRBD2
DNA: TGTGCCAGCAGTTTGACGCGAGGGACTAGCGGGAGGTACGAGCAGTACTTC
CDR3: CASSLTRGTSGRYEQYF

J: TRBJ2-7
size: -
V: TRBV2
D: TRBD1
DNA: TGTGCCAGCAGCGGGACAGGTGTAGAGCAGTACTTC
CDR3: CASSGTGVEQYF

J: TRBJ2-3
size: once
V: TRBV5-1
D: TRBD1
DNA: TGCGCCAGTGCCCTGGGACAGGGGGGCACAGATACGCAGTATTTT
CDR3: CASALGQGGTDTQYF

J: TRBJ2-7
size: once
V: TRBV9
D: TRBD2
DNA: TGTGCCAGCAGCGAGGGACTAGCGGGGGGATACGAGCAGTACTTC
CDR3: CASSEGLAGGYEQYF

J: TRBJ2-3
size: -
V: TRBV7-6
D: -
DNA: TGTGCCAGCAGCTTAGTCGTCACAGATACGCAGTATTTT
CDR3: CASSLVVTDTQYF

J: TRBJ2-3
size: -
V: TRBV5-4
D: TRBD2
DNA: TGTGCCAGCAGCTTGGACCTAGCGGCCACAGATACGCAGTATTTT
CDR3: CASSLDLAATDTQYF

J: TRBJ2-3
size: -
V: TRBV7-9
D: -
DNA: TGTGCCAGCAGCTTATCCTCCCCCTTGGATACGCAGTATTTT
CDR3: CASSLSSPLDTQYF

J: TRBJ2-1
size: -
V: TRBV4-2
D: -
DNA: TGTGCCAGCAGCTTGGCTTACAATGAGCAGTTCTTC
CDR3: CASSLAYNEQFF

J: TRBJ1-4
size: few
V: TRBV4-2
D: -
DNA: TGTGCCAGCAGCCCTGCGGTTACCTCGGGAGGGGAAAAACTGTTTTTT
CDR3: CASSPAVTSGGEKLFF

J: TRBJ1-4
size: -
V: TRBV6-1
D: -
DNA: TGTGCCAGCAGTGAAGCGGCGGGTGGGGGGAATGAAAAACTGTTTTTT
CDR3: CASSEAAGGGNEKLFF

J: TRBJ2-6
size: few
V: TRBV7-8
D: -
DNA: TGTGCCAGCAGCCTAAGACGGGTCTCTGGGGCCAACGTCCTGACTTTC
CDR3: CASSLRRVSGANVLTF

J: TRBJ1-4
size: -
V: TRBV9
D: -
DNA: TGTGCCAGCAGCACAGGGCCGTCGTCGGAAAAACTGTTTTTT
CDR3: CASSTGPSSEKLFF

J: TRBJ1-4
size: -
V: TRBV4-1
D: -
DNA: TGCGCCAGCAGCCACAAGTTGCTGGCGGGAAGGGACGCAACTAATGAAAAACTGTTTTTT
CDR3: CASSHKLLAGRDATNEKLFF

J: TRBJ2-1
size: few
V: TRBV5-6
D: -
DNA: TGTGCCAGCAGCTTGATCGGACAAAACAATGAGCAGTTCTTC
CDR3: CASSLIGQNNEQFF

J: TRBJ2-1
size: -
V: TRBV28
D: TRBD2
DNA: TGTGCCAGCAGTTTATTCAGGGCGGTGGGTGTGGGACTAGACTCCTACAATGAGCAGTTCTTC
CDR3: CASSLFRAVGVGLDSYNEQFF